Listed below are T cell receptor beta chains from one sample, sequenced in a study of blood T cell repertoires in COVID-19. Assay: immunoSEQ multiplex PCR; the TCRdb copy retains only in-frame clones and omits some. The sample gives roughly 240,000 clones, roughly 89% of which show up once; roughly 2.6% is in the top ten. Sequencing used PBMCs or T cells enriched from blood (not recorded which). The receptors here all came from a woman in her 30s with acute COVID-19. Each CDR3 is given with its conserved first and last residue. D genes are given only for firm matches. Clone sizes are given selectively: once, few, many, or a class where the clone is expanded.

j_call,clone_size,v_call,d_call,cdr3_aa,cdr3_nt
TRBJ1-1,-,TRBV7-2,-,CASTSEVGTEAFF,TGTGCCAGCACCTCCGAGGTGGGCACTGAAGCTTTCTTT
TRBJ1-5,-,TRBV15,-,CATSTGSNQPQHF,TGTGCCACCAGCACCGGTAGCAATCAGCCCCAGCATTTT
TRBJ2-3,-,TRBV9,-,CASSVQGLTSTDTQYF,TGTGCCAGCAGCGTACAGGGATTAACTAGCACAGATACGCAGTATTTT
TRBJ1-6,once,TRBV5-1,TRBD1,CASSDGTANNSPLHF,TGCGCCAGCAGCGATGGGACAGCAAATAATTCACCCCTCCACTTT
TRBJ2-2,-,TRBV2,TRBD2,CASKRGGLTGELFF,TGTGCCAGCAAACGCGGGGGGTTAACCGGGGAGCTGTTTTTT
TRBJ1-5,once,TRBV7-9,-,CASSLWDAGQPQHF,TGTGCCAGCAGCTTATGGGATGCGGGTCAGCCCCAGCATTTT
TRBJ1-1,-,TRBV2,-,CASSDQGRTEAFF,TGTGCCAGCAGTGACCAGGGGAGAACTGAAGCTTTCTTT
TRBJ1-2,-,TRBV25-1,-,CASSEWSDNGYTF,TGTGCCAGCAGTGAATGGTCAGATAATGGCTACACCTTC
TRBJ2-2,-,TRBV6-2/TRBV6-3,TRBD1,CASSLDRGRTGELFF,TGTGCCAGCAGCCTGGACAGGGGGCGCACCGGGGAGCTGTTTTTT
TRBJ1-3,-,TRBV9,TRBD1,CASSVVGQAGNTIYF,TGTGCCAGCAGCGTAGTAGGACAGGCAGGAAACACCATATATTTT
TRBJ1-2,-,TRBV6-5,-,CASSPDGGHPYGYTF,TGTGCCAGCAGTCCAGATGGGGGCCACCCTTATGGCTACACCTTC
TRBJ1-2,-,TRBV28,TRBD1,CASSQTGGYGYTF,TGTGCCAGCAGCCAGACAGGGGGGTATGGCTACACCTTC
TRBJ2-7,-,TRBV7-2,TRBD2,CASSLGLAGEQYF,TGTGCCAGCAGCTTAGGACTAGCGGGGGAGCAGTACTTC
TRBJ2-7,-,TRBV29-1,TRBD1,CSARNVRQGKNEQYF,TGCAGCGCCCGAAATGTTAGACAGGGGAAAAACGAGCAGTACTTC
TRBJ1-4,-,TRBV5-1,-,CASSQQQGGGEKLFF,TGCGCCAGCAGCCAACAACAGGGCGGCGGCGAAAAACTGTTTTTT
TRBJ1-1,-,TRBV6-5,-,CASSYSVPRVAAQAFF,TGTGCCAGCAGTTACTCGGTCCCCCGTGTGGCCGCCCAAGCTTTCTTT
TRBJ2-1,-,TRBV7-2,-,CASSLDLGESNYIYNEQFF,TGTGCCAGCAGCTTAGATTTGGGCGAGTCAAATTACATTTACAATGAGCAGTTCTTC
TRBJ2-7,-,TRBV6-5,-,CASSYGRDGSYEQYF,TGTGCCAGCAGTTACGGGCGGGACGGCTCCTACGAGCAGTACTTC
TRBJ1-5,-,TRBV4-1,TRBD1,CASSQYDRDGQPQHF,TGCGCCAGCAGCCAATACGACAGGGATGGTCAGCCCCAGCATTTT
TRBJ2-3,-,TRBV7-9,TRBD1,CASSSKTGGPDTQYF,TGTGCCAGCAGCTCTAAGACAGGGGGGCCAGATACGCAGTATTTT
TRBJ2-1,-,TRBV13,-,CASSSRDNEQFF,TGTGCCAGCAGCTCCCGGGACAATGAGCAGTTCTTC
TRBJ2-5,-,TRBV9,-,CASSVGAGQETQYF,TGTGCCAGCAGCGTAGGGGCAGGCCAAGAGACCCAGTACTTC
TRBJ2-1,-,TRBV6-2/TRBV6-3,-,CASSPRWEGGPDEQFF,TGTGCCAGCAGTCCCAGGTGGGAGGGGGGGCCTGATGAGCAGTTCTTC
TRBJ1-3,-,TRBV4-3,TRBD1,CASSQVSGTAFGNTIYF,TGCGCCAGCAGCCAAGTTTCCGGGACAGCATTTGGAAACACCATATATTTT
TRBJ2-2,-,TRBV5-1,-,CASRQGITGELFF,TGCGCCAGCAGACAGGGAATCACCGGGGAGCTGTTTTTT
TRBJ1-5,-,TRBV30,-,CAWSPFPNQPQHF,TGTGCCTGGAGTCCTTTCCCTAATCAGCCCCAGCATTTT
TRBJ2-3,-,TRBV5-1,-,CASSLASISTDTQYF,TGCGCCAGCAGCCTGGCGTCTATTTCCACAGATACGCAGTATTTT
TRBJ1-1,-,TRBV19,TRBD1,CASRPRGPNTEAFF,TGTGCCAGTAGGCCCAGGGGGCCGAACACTGAAGCTTTCTTT
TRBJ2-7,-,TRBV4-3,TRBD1,CASSQDVRDRHNYEQYF,TGCGCCAGCAGCCAAGACGTACGGGACAGGCATAATTACGAGCAGTACTTC
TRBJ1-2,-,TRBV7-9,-,CASSLAANYGYTF,TGTGCCAGCAGCTTGGCGGCAAACTATGGCTACACCTTC
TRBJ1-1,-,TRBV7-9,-,CASSSTIGGSAFF,TGTGCCAGCAGCTCTACGATCGGGGGTTCAGCTTTCTTT
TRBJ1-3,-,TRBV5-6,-,CASSDDSLSGNTIYF,TGTGCCAGCAGCGACGACAGTCTCTCTGGAAACACCATATATTTT
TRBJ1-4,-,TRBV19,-,CASSEGQLTNEKLFF,TGTGCCAGTAGTGAAGGACAGTTAACTAATGAAAAACTGTTTTTT
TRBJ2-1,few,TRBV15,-,CATSRVTYNEQFF,TGTGCCACCAGCAGAGTAACCTACAATGAGCAGTTCTTC
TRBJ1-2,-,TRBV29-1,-,CSVVRQDYGYTF,TGCAGCGTTGTACGTCAGGACTATGGCTACACCTTC
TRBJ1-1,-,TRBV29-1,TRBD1,CSVESGRGEGEAFF,TGCAGCGTTGAATCCGGCAGGGGGGAAGGTGAAGCTTTCTTT
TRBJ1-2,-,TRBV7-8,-,CASSLEIAGAANYGYTF,TGTGCCAGCAGCTTAGAGATTGCAGGGGCAGCTAACTATGGCTACACCTTC
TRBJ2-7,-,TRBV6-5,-,CASTEGGASSYEQYF,TGTGCCAGCACCGAAGGGGGGGCGAGCTCCTACGAGCAGTACTTC
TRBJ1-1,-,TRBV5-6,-,CASSLSAGVNTEAFF,TGTGCCAGCAGCTTGTCGGCAGGGGTGAACACTGAAGCTTTCTTT
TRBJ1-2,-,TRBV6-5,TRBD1,CAIRQGHNYGYTF,TGTGCCATCCGACAGGGGCATAACTATGGCTACACCTTC
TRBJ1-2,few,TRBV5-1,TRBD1,CASSRTRGQGVFNGYTF,TGCGCCAGCAGCCGCACTCGGGGGCAGGGGGTGTTTAATGGCTACACCTTC
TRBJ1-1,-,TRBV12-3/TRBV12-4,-,CASIRSGAPEAFF,TGTGCCAGCATTCGTTCAGGGGCCCCGGAAGCTTTCTTT
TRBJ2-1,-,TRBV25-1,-,CASSERTGYNEQFF,TGTGCCAGCAGTGAAAGAACAGGCTACAATGAGCAGTTCTTC
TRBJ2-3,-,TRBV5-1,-,CASSLGGPLTSTDTQYF,TGCGCCAGCAGCTTGGGGGGCCCACTAACTAGCACAGATACGCAGTATTTT
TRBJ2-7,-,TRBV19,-,CASSIGQRSYEQYF,TGTGCCAGTAGTATAGGACAGAGGTCCTACGAGCAGTACTTC
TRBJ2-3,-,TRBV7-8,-,CASSLGARSTDTQYF,TGTGCCAGCAGCTTAGGGGCCCGAAGCACAGATACGCAGTATTTT
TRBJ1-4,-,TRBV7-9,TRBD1,CASSFGQGTNEKLFF,TGTGCCAGCAGCTTTGGACAGGGAACAAATGAAAAACTGTTTTTT
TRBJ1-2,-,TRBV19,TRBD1,CASRGPGGAGYGYTF,TGTGCCAGTAGAGGGCCAGGGGGCGCGGGCTATGGCTACACCTTC
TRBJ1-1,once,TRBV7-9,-,CASSLTIGDTEAFF,TGTGCCAGCAGCTTAACTATAGGGGACACTGAAGCTTTCTTT